This TCR beta chain was documented in a study of OX40 agonist ivuxolimab in advanced cancers. Whole-study context: Averaging about 60 years in age, with a range of roughly 23 to 80, the cohort was around 85% male.

With autoimmune disease history or systemic immunosuppression, patients were excluded. Notes on the study in general: On average, CD8+ T cells had more expanded clones than CD4+. Blood T cells, both CD4+ and CD8+, expanded clonally by week 6 at 0.1 to 3.0 mg/kg.

The assay was immunoSEQ multiplex PCR, and TCRdb's table has in-frame clones only and misses some. The sample includes some 78,000 clones, about 91% of them seen just once. A remark on this clone: Antigen specificity is unknown.

In germline, CDR1 is MNHEY, CDR2 SVGAGI. CDR3 length: 14 residues. V lost 7 bases and J 1 base, leaving 13 bases between the germline ends. The source was CD4+ or CD8+ T cells sorted from blood, collected in a trial of the OX40 agonist ivuxolimab. The chain recombines TRBV6-5 with TRBJ1-1, with a weak D call TRBD1 (5 bases). The source is an adult with an advanced solid tumor such as melanoma, head and neck, liver or kidney cancer. The CDR3 sequence: CASTAPGGNTEAFF. In DNA, the CDR3 is TGTGCCAGCACCGCCCCGGGGGGGAACACTGAAGCTTTCTTT.